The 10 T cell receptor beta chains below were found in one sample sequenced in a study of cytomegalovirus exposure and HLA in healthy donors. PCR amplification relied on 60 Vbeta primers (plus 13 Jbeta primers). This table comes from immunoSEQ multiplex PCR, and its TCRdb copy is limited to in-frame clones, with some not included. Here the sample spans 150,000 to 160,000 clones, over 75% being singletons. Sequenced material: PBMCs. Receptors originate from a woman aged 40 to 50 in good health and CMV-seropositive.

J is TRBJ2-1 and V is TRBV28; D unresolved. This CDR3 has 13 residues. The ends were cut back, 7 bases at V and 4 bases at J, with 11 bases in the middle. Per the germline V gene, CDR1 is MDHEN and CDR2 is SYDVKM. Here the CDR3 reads CASTSYFYNEQFF. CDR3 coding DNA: TGTGCCAGCACGTCGTACTTTTACAATGAGCAGTTCTTC.

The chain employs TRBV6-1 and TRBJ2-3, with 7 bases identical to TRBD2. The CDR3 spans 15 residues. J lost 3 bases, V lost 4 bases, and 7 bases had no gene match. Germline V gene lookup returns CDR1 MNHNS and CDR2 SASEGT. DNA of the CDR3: TGTGCCAGCAGTGTCCAGCGGGGTGGGACAGATACGCAGTATTTT. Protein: CASSVQRGGTDTQYF.

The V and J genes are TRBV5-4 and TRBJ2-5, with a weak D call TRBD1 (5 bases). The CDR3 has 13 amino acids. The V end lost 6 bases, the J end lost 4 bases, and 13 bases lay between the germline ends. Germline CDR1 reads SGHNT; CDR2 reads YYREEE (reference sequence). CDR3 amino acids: CASTPTGRETQYF. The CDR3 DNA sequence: TGTGCCAGCACCCCTACAGGCCGAGAGACCCAGTACTTC.

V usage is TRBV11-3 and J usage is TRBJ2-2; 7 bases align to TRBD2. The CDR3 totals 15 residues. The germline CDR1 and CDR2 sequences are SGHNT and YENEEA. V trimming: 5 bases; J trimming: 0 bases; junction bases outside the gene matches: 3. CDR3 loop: CASSNGLANTGELFF. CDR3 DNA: TGTGCCAGCAGCAACGGACTAGCGAACACCGGGGAGCTGTTTTTT.

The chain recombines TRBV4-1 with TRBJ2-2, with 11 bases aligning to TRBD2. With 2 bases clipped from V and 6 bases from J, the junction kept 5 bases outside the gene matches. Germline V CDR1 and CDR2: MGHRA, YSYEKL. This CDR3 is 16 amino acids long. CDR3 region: CASSQISGRAPGELFF. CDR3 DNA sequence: TGCGCCAGCAGCCAAATTAGCGGGAGGGCCCCCGGGGAGCTGTTTTTT.

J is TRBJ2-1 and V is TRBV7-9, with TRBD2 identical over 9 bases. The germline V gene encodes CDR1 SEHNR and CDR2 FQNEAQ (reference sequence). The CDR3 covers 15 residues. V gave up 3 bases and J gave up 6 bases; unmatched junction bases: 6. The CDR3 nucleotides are TGTGCCAGCAGCTTCCCCGGACTAGCGACCAATGAGCAGTTCTTC. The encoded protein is CASSFPGLATNEQFF.

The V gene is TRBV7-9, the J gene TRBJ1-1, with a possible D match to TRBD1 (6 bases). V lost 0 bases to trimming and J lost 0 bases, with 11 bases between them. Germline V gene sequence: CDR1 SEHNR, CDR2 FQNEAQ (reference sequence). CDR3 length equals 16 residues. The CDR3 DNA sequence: TGTGCCAGCAGCTTAGCGGGACACGTCATGAACACTGAAGCTTTCTTT. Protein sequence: CASSLAGHVMNTEAFF. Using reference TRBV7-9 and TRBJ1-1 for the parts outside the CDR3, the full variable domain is DTGVSQNPRHKITKRGQNVTFRCDPISEHNRLYWYRQTLGQGPEFLTYFQNEAQLEKSRLLSDRFSAERPKGSFSTLEIQRTEQGDSAMYLCASSLAGHVMNTEAFFGQGTRLTVV.

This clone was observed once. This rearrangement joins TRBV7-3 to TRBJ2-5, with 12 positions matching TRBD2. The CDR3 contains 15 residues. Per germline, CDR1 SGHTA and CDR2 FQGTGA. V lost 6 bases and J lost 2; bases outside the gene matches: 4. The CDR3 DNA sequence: TGTGCCAGCAGATCAGGGACTAGCGGGCAAGAGACCCAGTACTTC. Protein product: CASRSGTSGQETQYF.

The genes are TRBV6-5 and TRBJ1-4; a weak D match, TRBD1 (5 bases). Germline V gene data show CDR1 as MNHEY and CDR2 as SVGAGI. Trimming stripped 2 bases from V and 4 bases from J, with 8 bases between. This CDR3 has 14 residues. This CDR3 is CASSYDSFNEKLFF. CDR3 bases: TGTGCCAGCAGTTACGACAGCTTTAATGAAAAACTGTTTTTT.

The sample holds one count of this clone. Here the CDR3 reads CASSSDRDGREQYF. The CDR3 DNA reads TGTGCCAGCAGTTCCGACAGGGACGGGCGCGAGCAGTACTTC. The V gene is TRBV7-9, the J gene TRBJ2-7; 7 nucleotides agree with TRBD1. Germline assignment: CDR1 SEHNR and CDR2 FQNEAQ (reference sequence). The CDR3 has 14 residues. V was clipped by 6 bases and J by 6 bases; unmatched bases: 11.